The 5 T cell receptor beta chains reported below all come from one sample, sequenced in a study of blood T cells in healthy people across ages. Next came a second PCR, run for about 7 to 12 cycles, which used a sample-barcoded 5' primer along with a J-beta primer mix. TCRdb itself ran the 5' RACE reads through MiXCR, one entry per CDR3 protein. The sample lists about 720,000 distinct CDR3 sequences; roughly 25% were seen once. This same sample was also taken into another study, of T cells of mothers and their children.

Sequencing was carried out using blood. The receptors shown here come from a boy aged 5-17 years in good health.

This clonotype was seen a few times. The chain couples TRBV29-1 to TRBJ2-3; D possibly corresponds to TRBD2 (6 bases). The CDR3 consists of 11 residues. The V gene lost 7 bases and the J gene lost 5 bases, with 10 bases spanning the gap. CDR1 SQVTM and CDR2 ANQGSEA come from the germline V gene. The CDR3 nucleotides are TGCAGCGCCCAGGAGGGAGATACGCAGTATTTT. Protein sequence: CSAQEGDTQYF.

The rearrangement joins TRBV7-6 to TRBJ2-5; 11 bases fit TRBD2. CDR1 SGHVS and CDR2 FNYEAQ come from the germline V gene. The CDR3 contains 16 residues. V shed 4 bases and J 1 base; nucleotides not matched to a gene: 5. In DNA form, the CDR3 reads TGTGCCAGCAGCTCAACTAGCGGGAGTGGCCAAGAGACCCAGTACTTC. Translation gives CASSSTSGSGQETQYF.

This clonotype was counted between two and nine times. The CDR3 here is CASSSIRQYEQYF. Written as DNA, the CDR3 is TGTGCCAGCAGCTCTATCAGACAATACGAGCAGTACTTC. This chain uses TRBV11-2 with TRBJ2-7, with D uncertain. The CDR3 is 13 residues long. V shed 4 bases and J shed 4 bases, with 11 bases lying between them. The germline V gene encodes CDR1 SGHAT and CDR2 FQNNGV.

This clonotype has only a few counts. V gene TRBV28 combines with J gene TRBJ1-4; no reliable D call. The V and J ends lost 5 bases and 0 bases respectively, with 10 bases between them. Germline V gives CDR1 MDHEN, CDR2 SYDVKM. The CDR3 has 15 residues. CDR3 sequence reads: CASSDTVATNEKLFF. CDR3 in DNA: TGTGCCAGCAGTGATACAGTTGCAACTAATGAAAAACTGTTTTTT.

The chain combines TRBV20-1 with TRBJ2-7; D remains unclear. Germline V lookup: CDR1 DFQATT, CDR2 SNEGSKA (reference sequence). Trimming left V 1 base short and J 2 bases short, with 9 bases between. CDR3 size: 13 residues. CDR3 sequence (DNA): TGCAGTGCTAGAGTGGTCTGGGCCTACGAGCAGTACTTC. It is translated as CSARVVWAYEQYF.